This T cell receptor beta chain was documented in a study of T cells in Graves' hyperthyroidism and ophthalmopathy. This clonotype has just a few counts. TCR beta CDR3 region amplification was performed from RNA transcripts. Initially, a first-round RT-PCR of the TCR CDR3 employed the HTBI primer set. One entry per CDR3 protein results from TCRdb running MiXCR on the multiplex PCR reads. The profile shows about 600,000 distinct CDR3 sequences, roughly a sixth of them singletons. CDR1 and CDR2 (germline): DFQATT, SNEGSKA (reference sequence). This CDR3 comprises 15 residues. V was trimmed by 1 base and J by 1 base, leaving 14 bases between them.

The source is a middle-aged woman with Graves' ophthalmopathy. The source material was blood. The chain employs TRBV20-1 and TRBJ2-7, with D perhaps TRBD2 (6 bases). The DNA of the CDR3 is TGCAGTGCTAGAGTTGGGGACTTCCTTTCCTACGAGCAGTACTTC. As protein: CSARVGDFLSYEQYF.